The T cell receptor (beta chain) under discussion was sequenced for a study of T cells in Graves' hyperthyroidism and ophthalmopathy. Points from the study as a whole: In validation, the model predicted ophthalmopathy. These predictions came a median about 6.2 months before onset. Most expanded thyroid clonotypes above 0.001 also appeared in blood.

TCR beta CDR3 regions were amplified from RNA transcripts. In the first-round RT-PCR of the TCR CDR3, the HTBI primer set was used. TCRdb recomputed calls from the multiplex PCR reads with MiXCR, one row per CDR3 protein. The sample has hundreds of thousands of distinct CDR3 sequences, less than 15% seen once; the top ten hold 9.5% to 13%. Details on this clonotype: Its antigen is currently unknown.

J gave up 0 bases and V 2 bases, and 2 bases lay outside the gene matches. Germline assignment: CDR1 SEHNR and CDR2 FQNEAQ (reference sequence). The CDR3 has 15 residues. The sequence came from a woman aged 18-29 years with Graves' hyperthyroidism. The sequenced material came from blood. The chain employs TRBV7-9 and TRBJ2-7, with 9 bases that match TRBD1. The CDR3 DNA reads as TGTGCCAGCAGCTTATGGGACAGGGTCTCCTACGAGCAGTACTTC. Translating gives CASSLWDRVSYEQYF.